This TCR beta chain derives from a study of blood T cell repertoires in COVID-19. Study-wide background: The study drew acute and convalescent COVID-19 samples from the United States, Italy and Spain. Sources were T cells, B-cell-depleted T cells, or PBMCs; the material itself was cDNA or gDNA.

Clones were read by immunoSEQ multiplex PCR, and TCRdb kept only the in-frame ones, dropping some. The sample lists over 110,000 clones, more than 75% occurring once. Participants were placed into cohorts based on the clinical history they reported. J gave up 3 bases and V 3 bases, and 5 bases lay outside the gene matches. The germline CDR1 and CDR2 sequences are KGHSH and LQKENI. This CDR3 region has 15 residues. The table lists this clone with a count of one. Material for sequencing was PBMCs or T cells enriched from blood (not recorded which). J is TRBJ2-7 and V is TRBV18, with TRBD2 matching over 10 bases. This TCR derives from a man aged 60 to 69 who had recovered from COVID-19. Here the CDR3 DNA reads TGTGCCAGCTCACCCAGGACTAGCGGCATCTACGAGCAGTACTTC. Its protein product is CASSPRTSGIYEQYF.